This entry features one T cell receptor beta chain sequence. Its antigen is currently not known. Within one base of it there is no much larger clone, and no base qualities were kept. This specimen belongs to a study of blood T cell repertoires in COVID-19 (TCRdb year 2020). For the study in its entirety: Samples from collaborators originated in the United States, Italy and Spain and spanned both the acute and convalescent phases of COVID-19. The prospective study material was composed of cDNA or gDNA derived from T cells, B-cell-depleted T cells, or PBMCs. The dataset comprised deeply sampled blood TCRbeta repertoires from subjects exposed to, actively infected with, or recovered from COVID-19. The repertoires were made available in a free public database intended to serve as a resource for research on the immune response to SARS-CoV-2. The samples were drawn from two sources: the first 160 participants of the ongoing ImmuneRACE study, and 1,000 to 1,500 subjects contributed by 6 global collaborators. The sample metadata nearly always contained a de-identified subject ID, COVID-19 status, age in years and sex. HLA class I and class II types, where available, came from metadata supplied by the sample provider rather than from assay-based typing. Points the paper makes about the study in general: Clinical and demographic metadata were provided uncurated, with the amount varying by source and participant.

Participants in the prospective study were enrolled through a virtual design, were aged about 18 to 100 years, and lived in some 24 United States geographic areas. To assign participants to cohorts, the prospective study relied on clinical history that participants themselves reported in a screening survey and a study questionnaire. Recovered participants in ImmuneRACE Cohort 3 were defined by two consecutive negative NP/OP PCR tests, clearance by a healthcare professional, or resolution of symptoms. In the prospective study, mobile phlebotomists collected whole blood, serum and a nasopharyngeal or oropharyngeal swab from each participant. Additional blood draws and questionnaires over an approximately 2-month period could optionally be provided by prospective study participants. Prospective study blood samples were shipped either frozen or at room temperature before DNA extraction. The immunoSEQ Assay, a bias-controlled multiplex PCR, was used to amplify TCRbeta CDR3 regions from genomic DNA. The paper's processing steps were these. The number of nucleated cells in each sample was estimated by amplification of reference gene primers within the assay. Sequence reads were collapsed and filtered to measure the absolute abundance of every unique TCRbeta CDR3 rearrangement. Productive Simpson clonality was computed per sample as the square root of Simpson's diversity index over productive rearrangements. TCRdb retrieved this table from immuneACCESS and kept in-frame rearrangements only. Not all clones are present; in checked studies, unresolved V genes account for under half, and no reason is known for the remainder. That table furnishes V, J and clone size, whereas the DNA furnished D and trimming. The sample has 350,000 to 400,000 clones on record, around nine tenths of them singletons. Of the sample, more than 0.95% is held by the ten largest clones.

According to the germline V gene (reference sequence), CDR1 reads WNHNN and CDR2 reads SYGVQD. V is trimmed back by 6 bases and J by 1 base, and the junction contains 2 bases that no gene match accounts for. Counted from cysteine to phenylalanine, this CDR3 has 13 amino acids. The sequence is cut down to CDR3 DNA, 39 bases in frame from base 1. The source of this sequence is a woman under 30 who had recovered from COVID-19. Specimen: PBMCs or T cells enriched from blood (not recorded which). The chain uses TRBV10-1 and TRBJ1-1; the junction holds 7 bases that match TRBD1. In nucleotide form, the sequence is TGCGCCAGCAGAGACAGGGAGAACACTGAAGCTTTCTTT. This gives the protein CASRDRENTEAFF.